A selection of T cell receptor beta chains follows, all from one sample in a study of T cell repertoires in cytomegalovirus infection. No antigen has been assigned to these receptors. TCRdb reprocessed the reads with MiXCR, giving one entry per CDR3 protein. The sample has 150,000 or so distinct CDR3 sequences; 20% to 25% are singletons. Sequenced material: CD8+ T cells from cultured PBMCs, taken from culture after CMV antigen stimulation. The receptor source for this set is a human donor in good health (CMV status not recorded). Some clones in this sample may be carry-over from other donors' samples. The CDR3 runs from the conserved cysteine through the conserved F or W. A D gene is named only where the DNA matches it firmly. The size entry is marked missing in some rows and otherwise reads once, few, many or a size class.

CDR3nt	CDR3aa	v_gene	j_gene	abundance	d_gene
TGTGCCAGCAGCCAAGGGGGGACAGGGGGGACGTTTGATGTGCGATACGAGCAGTACTTC	CASSQGGTGGTFDVRYEQYF	TRBV14	TRBJ2-7	few	TRBD1
TGTGCCAGCAGCCCGGCCAAGTACCTTTCCTACGAGCAGTACTTC	CASSPAKYLSYEQYF	TRBV7-2	TRBJ2-7	.	.
TGTGCCAGCAGAGACTTTAGACATGGGTTGGGGAATGAGCAGTTCTTC	CASRDFRHGLGNEQFF	TRBV6-2/TRBV6-3	TRBJ2-1	few	.
TGTGCCAGCAGACCTTGGGACAGGGGGCTTTTTGGCTACACCTTC	CASRPWDRGLFGYTF	TRBV27	TRBJ1-2	few	TRBD1
TGTGCCAGCAGTGAATGGGGTTTGGCGGGGGGGCTAGAAGAGACCCAGTACTTC	CASSEWGLAGGLEETQYF	TRBV6-1	TRBJ2-5	few	TRBD2
TGTGCCAGCAGTTACACAGGGCAAAATGAGCAGTTCTTC	CASSYTGQNEQFF	TRBV12-3/TRBV12-4	TRBJ2-1	.	.
TGTGCCAGCAGCCACTACCCCAGGGGGTGGGCCTACGAGCAGTACTTC	CASSHYPRGWAYEQYF	TRBV4-2	TRBJ2-7	many	TRBD1
TGTGCCAGCAGTTGGGGACCGGCGGCTGAAGCTTTCTTT	CASSWGPAAEAFF	TRBV6-2/TRBV6-3	TRBJ1-1	.	.
TGTGCCAGCAGTCCCCGGGGGCGCGGGGCAGATACGCAGTATTTT	CASSPRGRGADTQYF	TRBV27	TRBJ2-3	.	.
TGTGCCAGCACCCTGAAGGACAGGGAGACCCAGTACTTC	CASTLKDRETQYF	TRBV6-1	TRBJ2-5	few	TRBD1
TGTGCCAGCAGCCCTAGAAGGGGCAAGGCGTACGAGCAGTACTTC	CASSPRRGKAYEQYF	TRBV7-6	TRBJ2-7	.	.
TGTGCCAGCAGTTACAGGTGGGACGGCTCCTACGAGCAGTACTTC	CASSYRWDGSYEQYF	TRBV6-5	TRBJ2-7	.	.
TGTGCCAGTTTAACGTGGGGTGAGGTGACTGAAGCTTTCTTT	CASLTWGEVTEAFF	TRBV5-6	TRBJ1-1	few	.
TGTGCCAGCAGTTTTGCCGCTGGGGGATCGACTAATGAAAAACTGTTTTTT	CASSFAAGGSTNEKLFF	TRBV7-6	TRBJ1-4	.	.
TGTGCCAGCAGTGATCTGGACAGGGGCCACGAGCAGTACTTC	CASSDLDRGHEQYF	TRBV2	TRBJ2-7	.	TRBD1
TGTGCCAGCAGCCACACTTTCCCAGGGGGCGCATCGACCGGGGAGCTGTTTTTT	CASSHTFPGGASTGELFF	TRBV14	TRBJ2-2	once	TRBD1
TGTGCCAGCAGTCCTATGGGGGGCGGTCAGCCCCAGCATTTT	CASSPMGGGQPQHF	TRBV12-3/TRBV12-4	TRBJ1-5	.	.
TGTGCCAGCAGTTTAACAGGGGGAGTGGAGACCCAGTACTTC	CASSLTGGVETQYF	TRBV12-3/TRBV12-4	TRBJ2-5	.	TRBD1
TGTGCCAGCAGTCCCGGGATCGCTTACGAGCAGTACTTC	CASSPGIAYEQYF	TRBV2	TRBJ2-7	.	.
TGTGCCAGCAGTCCGGGGGGGATTGATCAGTTCTTC	CASSPGGIDQFF	TRBV6-1	TRBJ2-1	.	TRBD2
TGTGCCAGCAGCTTAGCGGCAGAGTACGAGCAGTACTTC	CASSLAAEYEQYF	TRBV7-7	TRBJ2-7	.	.
TGTGCCAGCAGCGCGGCCCCGACGGTGTCGATAATAGGCGAGACCCAGTACTTC	CASSAAPTVSIIGETQYF	TRBV9	TRBJ2-5	many	.
TGTGCCAGCAGCTTATTCAGTCCTCTGGGGCAGGCTAGCAATCAGCCCCAGCATTTT	CASSLFSPLGQASNQPQHF	TRBV7-2	TRBJ1-5	.	.
TGTGCCAGCAGCCGCGACCCGGTTGACTCTAGCACAGATACGCAGTATTTT	CASSRDPVDSSTDTQYF	TRBV2	TRBJ2-3	.	.
TGTGCCAGCAGTCACCCTGCGGGACAGGGGGACTACGAGCAGTACTTC	CASSHPAGQGDYEQYF	TRBV7-9	TRBJ2-7	few	TRBD1
TGTGCCAGCAGTGCACCGCTATTTAACAGGGATGAGGATAGCAATCAGCCCCAGCATTTT	CASSAPLFNRDEDSNQPQHF	TRBV2	TRBJ1-5	few	.
TGTGCCAGCAAGCCTCCGGACTTCTACGAGCAGTACTTC	CASKPPDFYEQYF	TRBV6-6	TRBJ2-7	few	.